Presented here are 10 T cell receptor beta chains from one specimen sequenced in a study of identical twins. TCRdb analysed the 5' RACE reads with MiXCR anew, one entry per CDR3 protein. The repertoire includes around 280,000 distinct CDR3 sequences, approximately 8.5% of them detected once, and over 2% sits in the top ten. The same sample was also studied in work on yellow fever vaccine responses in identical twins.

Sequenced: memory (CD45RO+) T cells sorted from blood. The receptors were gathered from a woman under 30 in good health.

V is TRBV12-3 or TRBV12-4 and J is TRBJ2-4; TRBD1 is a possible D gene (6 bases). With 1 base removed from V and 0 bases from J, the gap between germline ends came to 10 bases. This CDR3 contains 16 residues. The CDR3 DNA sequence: TGTGCCAGCAGTTTAGGGGGGCCACTAGCCAAAAACATTCAGTACTTC. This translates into CASSLGGPLAKNIQYF.

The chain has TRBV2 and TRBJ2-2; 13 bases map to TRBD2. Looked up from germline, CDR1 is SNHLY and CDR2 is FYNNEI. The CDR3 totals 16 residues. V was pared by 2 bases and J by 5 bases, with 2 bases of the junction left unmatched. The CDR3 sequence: CASSETSGGVTGELFF. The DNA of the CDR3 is TGTGCCAGCAGTGAAACTAGCGGGGGGGTGACCGGGGAGCTGTTTTTT.

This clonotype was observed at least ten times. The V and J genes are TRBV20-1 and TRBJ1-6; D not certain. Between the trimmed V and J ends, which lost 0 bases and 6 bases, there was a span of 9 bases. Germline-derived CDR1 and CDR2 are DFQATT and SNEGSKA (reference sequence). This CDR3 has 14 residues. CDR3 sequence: CSAREGFFNSPLHF. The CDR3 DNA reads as TGCAGTGCTAGAGAGGGGTTCTTTAATTCACCCCTCCACTTT.

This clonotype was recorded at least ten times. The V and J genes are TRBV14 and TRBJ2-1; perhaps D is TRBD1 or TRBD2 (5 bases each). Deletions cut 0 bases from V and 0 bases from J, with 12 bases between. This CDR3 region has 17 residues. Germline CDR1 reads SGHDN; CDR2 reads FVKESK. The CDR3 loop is CASSQEFMGTSYNEQFF. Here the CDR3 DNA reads TGTGCCAGCAGCCAAGAGTTCATGGGGACCTCCTACAATGAGCAGTTCTTC.

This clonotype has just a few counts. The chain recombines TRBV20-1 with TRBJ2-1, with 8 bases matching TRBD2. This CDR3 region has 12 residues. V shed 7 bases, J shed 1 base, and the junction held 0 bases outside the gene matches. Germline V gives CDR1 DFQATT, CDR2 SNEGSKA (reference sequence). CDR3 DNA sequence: TGCAGTGGCGGGGGGTCCTACAATGAGCAGTTCTTC. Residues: CSGGGSYNEQFF.

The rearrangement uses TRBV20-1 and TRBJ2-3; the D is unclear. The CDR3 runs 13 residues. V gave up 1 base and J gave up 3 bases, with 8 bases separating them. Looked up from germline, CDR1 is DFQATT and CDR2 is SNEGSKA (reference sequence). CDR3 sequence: CSARGVFTDTQYF. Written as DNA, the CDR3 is TGCAGTGCTAGAGGAGTCTTTACAGATACGCAGTATTTT.

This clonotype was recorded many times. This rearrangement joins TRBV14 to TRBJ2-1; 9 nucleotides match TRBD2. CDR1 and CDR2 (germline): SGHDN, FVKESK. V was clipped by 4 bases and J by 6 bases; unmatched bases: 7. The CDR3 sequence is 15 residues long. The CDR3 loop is CASSLISGGINEQFF. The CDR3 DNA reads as TGTGCCAGCAGCCTCATTAGCGGGGGAATCAATGAGCAGTTCTTC.

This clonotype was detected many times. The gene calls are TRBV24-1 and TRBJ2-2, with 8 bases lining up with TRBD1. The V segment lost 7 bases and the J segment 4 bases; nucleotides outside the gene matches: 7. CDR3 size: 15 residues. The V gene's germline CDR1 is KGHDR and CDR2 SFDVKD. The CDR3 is CATRSDQGATGELFF. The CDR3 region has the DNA TGTGCCACCAGGAGCGACCAGGGGGCCACCGGGGAGCTGTTTTTT.

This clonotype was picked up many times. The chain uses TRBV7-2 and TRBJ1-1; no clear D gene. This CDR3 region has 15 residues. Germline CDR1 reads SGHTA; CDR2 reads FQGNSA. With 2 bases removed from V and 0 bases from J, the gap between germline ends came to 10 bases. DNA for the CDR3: TGTGCCAGCAGCTTAACGGTGACGGTGAACACTGAAGCTTTCTTT. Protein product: CASSLTVTVNTEAFF. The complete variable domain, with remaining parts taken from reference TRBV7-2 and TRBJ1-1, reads GAGVSQSPSNKVTEKGKDVELRCDPISGHTALYWYRQSLGQGLEFLIYFQGNSAPDKSGLPSDRFSAERTGGSVSTLTIQRTQQEDSAVYLCASSLTVTVNTEAFFGQGTRLTVV.

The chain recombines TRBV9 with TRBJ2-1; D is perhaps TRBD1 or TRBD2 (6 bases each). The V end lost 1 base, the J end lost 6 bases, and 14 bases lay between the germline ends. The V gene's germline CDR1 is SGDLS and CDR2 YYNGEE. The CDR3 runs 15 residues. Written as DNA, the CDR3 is TGTGCCAGCAGCGTAAGGGGGGCTCAACCCAATGAGCAGTTCTTC. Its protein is CASSVRGAQPNEQFF.